This is a list of T cell receptor beta chains from one sample in a study of identifying expanded T cells in peripheral blood. Repertoires were generated with immunoSEQ multiplex PCR, while TCRdb's copy carries only in-frame clones and drops some. The sample has 84,000 or so clones, about 91% seen once. Sequencing was performed on blood. The origin of the receptors is a person aged 18 to 75 in good health. CDR3s include the opening cysteine and the closing phenylalanine or tryptophan. The D gene is left open where the match is weak. Size tells how often a clone was seen (once, few, many) or the class of an expanded clone, and some rows leave it out.

size,V,J,D,CDR3,DNA
.,TRBV5-6,TRBJ1-3,.,CASSFGGTGNTIYF,TGTGCCAGCAGCTTTGGCGGAACTGGAAACACCATATATTTT
once,TRBV6-1,TRBJ2-1,TRBD2,CASREWRESNEQFF,TGTGCCAGCAGGGAGTGGCGGGAGAGCAATGAGCAGTTCTTC
.,TRBV2,TRBJ2-2,TRBD2,CASRTGTSGYTGELFF,TGTGCCAGCAGGACCGGGACTAGCGGTTATACCGGGGAGCTGTTTTTT
.,TRBV7-8,TRBJ2-5,.,CASSLDHETQYF,TGTGCCAGCAGCTTAGATCACGAGACCCAGTACTTC
.,TRBV6-5,TRBJ2-7,.,CASSPTGLSLYEQYF,TGTGCCAGCAGCCCTACAGGACTTTCCCTCTACGAGCAGTACTTC
.,TRBV28,TRBJ2-5,.,CASSSYMWDPNWETQYF,TGTGCCAGCAGTTCGTATATGTGGGACCCAAACTGGGAGACCCAGTACTTC
.,TRBV18,TRBJ2-4,.,CASSPPAGKGKNIQYF,TGTGCCAGCTCACCACCGGCGGGGAAGGGCAAAAACATTCAGTACTTC
.,TRBV5-1,TRBJ2-3,.,CASSLRSARTDTQYF,TGCGCCAGCAGCTTGAGGTCCGCTCGCACAGATACGCAGTATTTT
.,TRBV6-5,TRBJ2-2,TRBD2,CASSYSPSGAGGELFF,TGTGCCAGCAGTTATTCCCCTAGCGGGGCGGGCGGGGAGCTGTTTTTT
.,TRBV5-1,TRBJ2-6,TRBD2,CASSRGGSGANVLTF,TGCGCCAGCAGCCGGGGGGGCTCTGGGGCCAACGTCCTGACTTTC
.,TRBV19,TRBJ2-1,TRBD2,CASNSGRSSYNEQFF,TGTGCCAGCAATAGCGGGCGCAGCTCCTACAATGAGCAGTTCTTC
.,TRBV2,TRBJ2-2,TRBD1,CASRGAGGVSGELFF,TGTGCCAGCAGGGGGGCAGGGGGTGTCAGCGGGGAGCTGTTTTTT
.,TRBV29-1,TRBJ1-2,TRBD1,CSVENQGQTYYTF,TGCAGCGTGGAGAACCAGGGACAGACATACTACACCTTC
.,TRBV11-3,TRBJ2-3,.,CASSPRQREDTQYF,TGTGCCAGCAGCCCGCGACAGAGGGAAGATACGCAGTATTTT
.,TRBV5-4,TRBJ2-7,TRBD2,CASSLGGGESYEQYF,TGTGCCAGCAGCTTGGGGGGGGGAGAATCCTACGAGCAGTACTTC
.,TRBV5-1,TRBJ1-4,.,CASTRGGTNEKLFF,TGCGCCAGCACCCGCGGTGGGACTAATGAAAAACTGTTTTTT
.,TRBV7-2,TRBJ1-2,TRBD1,CASSFSQGGYGYGYTF,TGTGCCAGCAGCTTTTCGCAAGGGGGCTACGGCTATGGCTACACCTTC
once,TRBV5-1,TRBJ1-3,.,CASSPDRAGPSGNTIYF,TGCGCCAGCAGCCCCGATAGAGCTGGGCCCTCTGGAAACACCATATATTTT